These T cell receptor beta chains were read from a single sample in a study of blood T cell repertoires in COVID-19. This table comes from immunoSEQ multiplex PCR, and its TCRdb copy is limited to in-frame clones, with some not included. Among 310,000 or so clones listed, approximately 86% were seen once. Sequencing input: peripheral blood. These receptors came from a man aged 65 to 79 with acute or convalescent COVID-19. CDR3s include the opening cysteine and the closing phenylalanine or tryptophan. Fields, in order: J gene, D gene, V gene, clone size, CDR3 DNA, CDR3 protein. The D gene is left open where the match is weak. Expanded clones get a size class; other rows say once, few or many, or leave the size out.

TRBJ2-2 TRBD1 TRBV7-2 few TGTGCCAGCAGCTTAGTCTCCGGCAGGGGGCGCACCGGGGAGCTGTTTTTT CASSLVSGRGRTGELFF
TRBJ1-3 NA TRBV28 few TGTGCCAGCAAACTCGACATTGAGACCACCATATATTTT CASKLDIETTIYF
TRBJ1-4 NA TRBV4-2 NA TGTGCCAGCAGCCAAGAAACAGGAGTCAATGAAAAACTGTTTTTT CASSQETGVNEKLFF
TRBJ1-1 TRBD1 TRBV19 NA TGTGCCAGTAGTACTTTACCGGGACAGGAGAACACTGAAGCTTTCTTT CASSTLPGQENTEAFF
TRBJ2-7 TRBD1 TRBV6-5 NA TGTGCCAGCAGTTTCGGGACAGGAACCTACGAGCAGTACTTC CASSFGTGTYEQYF
TRBJ1-6 NA TRBV28 NA TGTGCCAGCAGGGGACGGGGAGGAGATTCTAATTCACCCCTCCACTTT CASRGRGGDSNSPLHF
TRBJ1-4 NA TRBV27 many TGTGCCAGCAGTTTATCGAGGGCGACGGAACTGTTTTTT CASSLSRATELFF
TRBJ1-5 NA TRBV7-2 once TGTGCCAGCAGCTTAGTGGGGCTGGGCAATCAGCCCCAGCATTTT CASSLVGLGNQPQHF
TRBJ2-7 TRBD2 TRBV7-2 NA TGTGCCAGCAGCTTAGGGGAGGGCCTGTACGAGCAGTACTTC CASSLGEGLYEQYF
TRBJ2-2 TRBD2 TRBV6-6 NA TGTGCCAGCAGTTACCACTCAAGCGGGAGAACTGGGGAGCTGTTTTTT CASSYHSSGRTGELFF
TRBJ1-4 NA TRBV7-2 NA TGTGCCAGCAGCTGGATGGGGGCGGGCTCTAATGAAAAACTGTTTTTT CASSWMGAGSNEKLFF
TRBJ2-7 TRBD2 TRBV19 NA TGTGCCAGTAGTGCACTAGCGGGACAACTCTACGAGCAGTACTTC CASSALAGQLYEQYF
TRBJ2-5 NA TRBV2 NA TGTGCCAGCAGCTACACAGAAGGAGAGACCCAGTACTTC CASSYTEGETQYF
TRBJ1-5 NA TRBV6-5 NA TGTGCCAGCAAGCTGGACAGCAATAGCAATCAGCCCCAGCATTTT CASKLDSNSNQPQHF
TRBJ1-2 NA TRBV10-3 NA TGTGCCATCAACGGCGGAGCCAGGGATACCTATGGCTACACCTTC CAINGGARDTYGYTF
TRBJ2-7 NA TRBV10-3 NA TGTGCCATCAGGGGAGGTAGCGGTTCCTACGAGCAGTACTTC CAIRGGSGSYEQYF
TRBJ1-5 NA TRBV29-1 NA TGCAGCGTTGGACAGAATCAGCCCCAGCATTTT CSVGQNQPQHF
TRBJ2-5 TRBD1 TRBV5-1 NA TGCGCCAGCAGCCGGGGACAGCAAGAGACCCAGTACTTC CASSRGQQETQYF
TRBJ2-2 TRBD2 TRBV5-4 NA TGTGCCAGCAGCCCGGAGGTCGGGAGGACGTCCGGGGAGCTGTTTTTT CASSPEVGRTSGELFF
TRBJ1-2 NA TRBV11-2 NA TGTGCCAGCAGCGTTAGATTCCTTGAGGGCTACACCTTC CASSVRFLEGYTF
TRBJ1-3 TRBD1 TRBV6-5 NA TGTGCCAGCAGTAGACAGGGGGCTGGAAACACCATATATTTT CASSRQGAGNTIYF
TRBJ1-2 TRBD1 TRBV19 NA TGTGCCAGTACCAAGGACAGGGCCTATGGCTACACCTTC CASTKDRAYGYTF
TRBJ2-3 NA TRBV11-3 once TGTGCCAGCAGCTTACAGGGGATGGATACGCAGTATTTT CASSLQGMDTQYF
TRBJ2-3 NA TRBV9 many TGTGCCAGCAGCTTCCAGGATACGCAGTATTTT CASSFQDTQYF
TRBJ2-4 TRBD1 TRBV14 NA TGTGCCAGCAGCCAAACAAATCAAAAGAACAGGGGCCCCAAAAACATTCAGTACTTC CASSQTNQKNRGPKNIQYF
TRBJ1-1 TRBD1 TRBV7-9 NA TGTGCCAGCAGCTTAGCTTGGGACAGCACGAACACTGAAGCTTTCTTT CASSLAWDSTNTEAFF
TRBJ2-1 TRBD1 TRBV18 NA TGTGCCAGCTCACCGGGACAGGGGAACTACAATGAGCAGTTCTTC CASSPGQGNYNEQFF
TRBJ1-1 NA TRBV18 NA TGTGCCAGCTCAGGGGCTGTGAACACTGAAGCTTTCTTT CASSGAVNTEAFF
TRBJ2-1 NA TRBV11-2 NA TGTGCCAGCAGCTCACAAACGGGACACATACTTATCAATGAGCAGTTCTTC CASSSQTGHILINEQFF
TRBJ1-2 NA TRBV27 NA TGTGCCAGCAGTTTGACAGCTAACTATGGCTACACCTTC CASSLTANYGYTF
TRBJ1-3 TRBD1 TRBV5-1 NA TGCGCCAGCAGCTTACTACCAGGGGGACAGTCGGGAAACACCATATATTTT CASSLLPGGQSGNTIYF
TRBJ1-4 NA TRBV27 few TGTGCCAGCTCTTCCCAACTCCAATTAAATGAAAAACTGTTTTTT CASSSQLQLNEKLFF
TRBJ1-6 NA TRBV5-4 NA TGTGCCAGCAGCTTGCTTCGGAATTCACCCCTCCACTTT CASSLLRNSPLHF
TRBJ2-7 NA TRBV4-2 NA TGTGCCAGCAGCCGAGGGACGGGGGAGAACTACGAGCAGTACTTC CASSRGTGENYEQYF
TRBJ2-1 NA TRBV7-8 NA TGTGCCAGCAGCTTAGAAGGAGCCCACAATGAGCAGTTCTTC CASSLEGAHNEQFF
TRBJ1-1 NA TRBV6-2/TRBV6-3 NA TGTGCCAGCAGTTACGGACATGGTGGGCCGAACACTGAAGCTTTCTTT CASSYGHGGPNTEAFF
TRBJ1-2 TRBD1 TRBV6-5 NA TGTGCCAGCAGGACAGGGGGCTATGGCTACACCTTC CASRTGGYGYTF
TRBJ2-1 TRBD2 TRBV5-1 NA TGCGCCAGCAGCTTGGTAGCGGGGGCTGGGAGTGAGCAGTTCTTC CASSLVAGAGSEQFF
TRBJ2-7 TRBD1 TRBV30 NA TGTGCCTGGGACAGGGGGCGATCCTACGAGCAGTACTTC CAWDRGRSYEQYF
TRBJ1-1 TRBD1 TRBV5-1 NA TGCGCCAGCAGCTTCCTCGGACAGGGGGCCGGCACTGAAGCTTTCTTT CASSFLGQGAGTEAFF
TRBJ1-1 NA TRBV5-4 few TGTGCCAGCAGCTTGCCAGGACAGCCGGACACTGAAGCTTTCTTT CASSLPGQPDTEAFF
TRBJ2-1 NA TRBV18 NA TGTGCCAGCCAAGCGAGCTCCTACAATGAGCAGTTCTTC CASQASSYNEQFF
TRBJ2-7 NA TRBV10-3 NA TGTGCCATCAGTGACGGGAACAATCGGGCCTACGAGCAGTACTTC CAISDGNNRAYEQYF
TRBJ2-1 NA TRBV10-3 NA TGTGCCATCAGTGCAGGGGTAGTGACCGGCAATGAGCAGTTCTTC CAISAGVVTGNEQFF
TRBJ1-6 TRBD1 TRBV5-4 NA TGTGCCAGCAGAAGAGAAGGGACAGGGGGAGGTTCACCCCTCCACTTT CASRREGTGGGSPLHF
TRBJ1-1 NA TRBV12-3/TRBV12-4 few TGTGCCAGCAGTTTCGCGGCCACCGCGGGAGCTTTCTTT CASSFAATAGAFF
TRBJ1-2 TRBD1 TRBV5-4 NA TGTGCCAGCAGCGCGGGGGGACCGGGACAGTTCTTCTATGGCTACACCTTC CASSAGGPGQFFYGYTF
TRBJ2-7 TRBD1 TRBV24-1 NA TGTGCCACCAGTGATAAAGGACAGGGGGTCTACGAGCAGTACTTC CATSDKGQGVYEQYF
TRBJ1-4 NA TRBV5-1 NA TGCGCCAGCAGCTTGTCCCCGACAGGAACTAATGAAAAACTGTTTTTT CASSLSPTGTNEKLFF